This TCR beta chain was obtained from a study of blood T cell repertoires in COVID-19. The wider study: Sites across the United States, Italy and Spain contributed samples from acute and convalescent COVID-19. T cells, B-cell-depleted T cells, or PBMCs provided the cDNA or gDNA that served as material.

This clone appeared a few times. Trimming took off 3 bases at V and 9 bases at J, with 6 bases between the two ends. The CDR3 is made up of 12 amino acids. Per the germline V gene, CDR1 is MNHNS and CDR2 is SASEGT. The authors' processing: From reference gene primer amplification, estimates of nucleated cell counts were derived. Produced via immunoSEQ multiplex PCR; TCRdb's table is partial and in-frame only. V, J and clone size are those of that table, while D and trimming were read from the DNA. The table lists about 220,000 clones, approximately 80% of them singletons. The chain uses TRBV6-1 and TRBJ1-6; D is perhaps TRBD1 (5 bases). The source material was peripheral blood. The clonotype originates from a human donor in a cohort sampled during active COVID-19. CDR3 loop: CASSDRVSPLHF. The CDR3 region has the DNA TGTGCCAGCAGTGACAGGGTTTCACCCCTCCACTTT.